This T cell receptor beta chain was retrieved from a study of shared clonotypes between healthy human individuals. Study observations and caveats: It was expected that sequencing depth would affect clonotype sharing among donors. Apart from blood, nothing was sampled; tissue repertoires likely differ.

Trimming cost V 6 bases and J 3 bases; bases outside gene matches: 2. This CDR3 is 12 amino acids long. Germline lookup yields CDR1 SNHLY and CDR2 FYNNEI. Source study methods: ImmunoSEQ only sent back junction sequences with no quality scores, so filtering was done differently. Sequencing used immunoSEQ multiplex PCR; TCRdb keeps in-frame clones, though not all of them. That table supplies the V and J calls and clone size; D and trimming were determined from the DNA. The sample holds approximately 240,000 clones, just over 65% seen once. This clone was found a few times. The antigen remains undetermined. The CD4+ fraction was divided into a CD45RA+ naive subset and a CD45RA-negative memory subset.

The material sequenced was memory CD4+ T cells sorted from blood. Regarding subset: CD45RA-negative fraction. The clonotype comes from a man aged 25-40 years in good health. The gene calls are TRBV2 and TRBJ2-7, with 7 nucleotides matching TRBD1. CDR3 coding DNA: TGTGCCAGCAGGGACAGGCTCTACGAGCAGTACTTC. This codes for CASRDRLYEQYF.